This T cell receptor beta chain was retrieved from a study of cytomegalovirus exposure and HLA in healthy donors listed by TCRdb under 2017. With respect to the entire study: According to a later analysis, the 120 or so validation repertoires were produced on the same platform as the 680 or so repertoires of the first cohort. The aim of the study was to test whether cataloging public T cell receptors could identify signatures of past pathogen exposure. In addition to the first cohort of several hundred subjects, a separate validation cohort of under 150 different subjects was used. The study combined high-throughput TCR immunosequencing, statistical association of individual TCRs with disease status, and machine learning to predict cytomegalovirus infection status.

The full study reports these points: The authors suggested that the approach could potentially be generalized to other disease states and immunological phenotypes. In both the original and validation cohorts, the classifier was reported to diagnose cytomegalovirus status with high specificity and sensitivity. In the study, some 160 TCR beta chains were listed as associated with cytomegalovirus. In vitro tests confirmed that a few of the cytomegalovirus-associated TCR beta chains recognize cytomegalovirus antigens. In a later analysis, TCRs clustered in the first cohort were found to also tend to co-occur in the 120 or so validation repertoires, with over 90% of cluster scores above 0. A later analysis lacked HLA typing for the validation cohort, so it scored co-occurrence in that cohort across all 120 or so repertoires. Most TCR sequences were seen in very few donors, while some public TCRs were found in many individuals.

Separate from the approximately 670-subject first cohort, the validation cohort of 95 to 150 subjects was the group to which the donors belonged. Receptors were amplified or captured by the immunoSEQ multiplex PCR assay. On the study's bioinformatics: To diagnose cytomegalovirus status from the catalog of TCR beta chain sequences, a statistical classification framework was built. Sourced from immuneACCESS, this table was stored by TCRdb with only in-frame sequences that have V and J called. A share of the clones is absent; for the studies checked, an unresolved V gene accounts for under half, and the remainder has no known explanation. V and J calls and clone size follow that table, whereas D and trimming were derived from the DNA. This sample lists 300,000 to 450,000 clones; roughly 90% were detected once. Under 0.95% of the sample belongs to the ten largest clones. Note on this clone: No cognate antigen has been identified for it. Base qualities are missing; no much larger clone stands one base away.

From cysteine to phenylalanine, the CDR3 is 14 amino acids long. Only the CDR3 DNA is retained, 42 bases long and in frame from the first base. The germline V gene specifies SGHDN as CDR1 and FVKESK as CDR2. V sheds 5 bases and J sheds 8 bases, leaving 18 bases between their ends. This TCR was sampled from a woman aged 18 to 35 in good health and CMV-seronegative. The sample taken for sequencing was PBMCs. The rearranged segments are TRBV14 and TRBJ1-1; TRBD1 might be the D gene, on 6 matching bases. CDR3 protein: CASSKQGITVEAFF. The sequenced DNA: TGTGCCAGCAGCAAACAGGGTATTACAGTCGAAGCTTTCTTT.